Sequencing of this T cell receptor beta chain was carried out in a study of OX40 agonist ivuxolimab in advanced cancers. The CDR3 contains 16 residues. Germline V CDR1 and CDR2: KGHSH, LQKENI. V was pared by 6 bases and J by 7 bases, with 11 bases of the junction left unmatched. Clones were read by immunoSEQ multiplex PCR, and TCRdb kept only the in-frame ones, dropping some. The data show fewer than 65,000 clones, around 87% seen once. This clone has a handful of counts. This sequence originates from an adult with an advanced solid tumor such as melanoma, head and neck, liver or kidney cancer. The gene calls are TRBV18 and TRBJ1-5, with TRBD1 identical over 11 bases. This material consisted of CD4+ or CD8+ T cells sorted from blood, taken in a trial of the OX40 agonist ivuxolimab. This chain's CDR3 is CASSATGTGGRQPQHF. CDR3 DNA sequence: TGTGCCAGCTCGGCAACCGGGACAGGGGGACGGCAGCCCCAGCATTTT.